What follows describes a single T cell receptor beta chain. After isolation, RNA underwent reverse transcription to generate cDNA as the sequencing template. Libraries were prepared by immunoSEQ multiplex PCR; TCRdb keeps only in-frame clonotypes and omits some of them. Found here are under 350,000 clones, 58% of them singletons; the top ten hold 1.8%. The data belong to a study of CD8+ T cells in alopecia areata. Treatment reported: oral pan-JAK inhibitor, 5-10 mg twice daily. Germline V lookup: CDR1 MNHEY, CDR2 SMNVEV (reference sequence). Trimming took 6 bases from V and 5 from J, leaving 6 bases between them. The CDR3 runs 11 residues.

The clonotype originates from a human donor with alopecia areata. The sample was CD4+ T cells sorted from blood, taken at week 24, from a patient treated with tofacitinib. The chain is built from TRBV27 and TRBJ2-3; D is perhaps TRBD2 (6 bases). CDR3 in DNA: TGTGCCAGCAGGCGGGGAGATACGCAGTATTTT. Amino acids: CASRRGDTQYF.